Each of the 11 T cell receptor beta chains below was sequenced from the same sample in a study of T cell clonality in common variable immunodeficiency. The data were produced by immunoSEQ multiplex PCR, yet TCRdb's version contains in-frame clones alone and is incomplete. The sample holds 40,000 to 55,000 clones, and no clone turns up only once. Material for sequencing was peripheral blood mononuclear cells. These receptors originate from a person aged 18-70 years in good health.

This clone was counted many times. The read terminates 3 residues before the CDR3 end, so the remaining end is supplied by the germline J gene. The chain has TRBV18 and TRBJ2-3, with D maybe TRBD2 (5 bases). The V gene lost 6 bases and the J gene lost 5 bases, with 18 bases spanning the gap. CDR1 KGHSH and CDR2 LQKENI come from the germline V gene. The CDR3 consists of 15 residues. The CDR3 reads CASSPGSRVGDTQYF. The DNA read from the CDR3 is TGTGCCAGCTCCCCGGGCTCGCGGGTGGGAGATACG.

This clone was detected many times. The read falls 3 residues short of the CDR3 end, and the missing part is taken from the germline J gene. The chain carries TRBV5-6 and TRBJ1-2; D gene unclear. This CDR3 contains 11 residues. In germline, CDR1 is SGHDT, CDR2 YYEEEE. CDR3 DNA, as far as it was read: TGTGCCAGCAGCCTCGCGAGAGGC. Protein product: CASSLARG. The entire CDR3 reads CASSLARGYTF.

This clone was recorded many times. The read ends 3 residues early relative to the CDR3; the germline J gene fills the gap. The rearrangement joins TRBV6-1 to TRBJ1-2, with TRBD1 matching over 7 bases. CDR1 is MNHNS, CDR2 SASEGT, per germline. Germline trimming cut 1 base from V and 4 bases from J; bases unmatched to any gene: 6. CDR3 length: 15 residues. CDR3 loop: CASSEDTGESYGYTF. The sequenced CDR3 bases are TGTGCCAGCAGTGAAGACACAGGGGAGAGCTATGGC.

On this clone: Coverage ceases 3 residues before the CDR3 finishes, and the germline J gene fills in the end. The chain employs TRBV11-1 and TRBJ1-2; D might be TRBD1 (5 bases). This CDR3 has 13 residues. Germline lookup yields CDR1 SGHAT and CDR2 FQDESV (reference sequence). V was trimmed by 3 bases and J by 4 bases, leaving 9 bases between them. CDR3 sequence reads: CASSLTDFYGYTF. CDR3 DNA (partial): TGTGCCAGCAGCTTGACAGACTTCTATGGC. The full variable domain, completed using reference TRBV11-1 and TRBJ1-2, is EAEVAQSPRYKITEKSQAVAFWCDPISGHATLYWYRQILGQGPELLVQFQDESVVDDSQLPKDRFSAERLKGVDSTLKIQPAELGDSAMYLCASSLTDFYGYTFGSGTRLTVV.

This clone was seen many times. The read halts 3 residues ahead of the CDR3 end, with the missing end drawn from the germline J gene. This sequence joins TRBV5-1 and TRBJ2-1; possible D gene TRBD2, 6 bases. V lost 4 bases and J 7 bases, leaving 21 bases between the germline ends. CDR1 SGHRS and CDR2 YFSETQ come from the germline V gene. This CDR3 has 16 residues. CDR3 loop: CASSLDPGLRSNEQFF. CDR3 DNA, as far as it was read: TGCGCCAGCAGCCTAGACCCGGGACTGAGAAGTAATGAG. Together with reference TRBV5-1 and TRBJ2-1, the CDR3 gives the full variable domain: KAGVTQTPRYLIKTRGQQVTLSCSPISGHRSVSWYQQTPGQGLQFLFEYFSETQRNKGNFPGRFSGRQFSNSRSEMNVSTLELGDSALYLCASSLDPGLRSNEQFFGPGTRLTVL.

In this sample, this clone turned up many times. Read sequence stops 3 residues before the CDR3 end, and the germline J gene provides the missing end. This rearrangement joins TRBV7-2 to TRBJ1-1, with a tentative D call TRBD1 (6 bases). Between the trimmed V and J ends, which lost 0 bases and 2 bases, there was a span of 13 bases. Germline assignment: CDR1 SGHTA and CDR2 FQGNSA. The CDR3 is 16 amino acids. Partial CDR3 DNA: TGTGCCAGCAGCTTAGCCCGGACAGTTTCAAACACTGAA. Translation: CASSLARTVSNTE. The full CDR3 protein reads CASSLARTVSNTEAFF.

A few counts support this clone. Coverage ceases 3 residues before the CDR3 finishes, and the germline J gene fills in the end. The chain joins TRBV6-1 to TRBJ1-5; D is ambiguous. V was clipped by 0 bases and J by 3 bases, with 15 bases between them. Germline V gene data show CDR1 as MNHNS and CDR2 as SASEGT. The CDR3 totals 17 residues. This CDR3 reads CASSEALTSLANQPQHF. The CDR3 bases that were read are TGTGCCAGCAGTGAAGCTTTAACTTCTTTAGCCAATCAGCCC.

In this sample, this clone turned up many times. The read finishes 3 residues shy of the CDR3 end, and the germline J gene is used to complete it. This chain uses TRBV20-1 with TRBJ2-4; D may be TRBD2 (5 bases). CDR3 length equals 17 residues. From germline, CDR1 is DFQATT and CDR2 SNEGSKA (reference sequence). V gave up 5 bases and J gave up 2 bases, with 22 bases separating them. Incomplete CDR3 DNA: TGCAGTGCTCCTTCGCCCCTTGGGTCTAGCCCCAAAAACATT. Translated: CSAPSPLGSSPKNI. The whole CDR3 sequence reads CSAPSPLGSSPKNIQYF.

This clone was found many times. The missing CDR3 end, 3 residues past where the read stops, is filled in from the germline J gene. The V gene is TRBV5-6, the J gene TRBJ2-1, with D possibly TRBD1 on 6 matching bases. CDR3 length: 15 amino acids. Germline V lookup: CDR1 SGHDT, CDR2 YYEEEE. Trimming took off 0 bases at V and 5 bases at J, with 12 bases between the two ends. CDR3 DNA, as far as it was read: TGTGCCAGCAGCTTGGTGGCAGGGGTCGACAATGAG. Translation: CASSLVAGVDNE. The CDR3 as a whole reads CASSLVAGVDNEQFF.

This clone was counted ten times or more. The read ends 3 residues shy of where the CDR3 ends; the end is completed using the germline J gene. The chain employs TRBV20-1 and TRBJ2-2; D perhaps matches TRBD1 (5 bases). The CDR3 spans 13 residues. Germline V gene sequence: CDR1 DFQATT, CDR2 SNEGSKA (reference sequence). CDR3 amino acids: CSATVGTNEKLFF. The CDR3 DNA, read in part, is TGCAGTGCGACAGTTGGAACTAATGAAAAG.

Many counts were recorded for this clone. The missing CDR3 end, 3 residues past where the read stops, is filled in from the germline J gene. The V gene is TRBV19, the J gene TRBJ1-1, with D perhaps TRBD1 (6 bases). The CDR3 is 13 residues long. V lost 6 bases and J 2 bases, leaving 10 bases between the germline ends. The germline gives CDR1 LNHDA, CDR2 SQIVND (reference sequence). The CDR3 sequence is CASSKTGNTEAFF. The covered CDR3 bases are TGTGCCAGTAGCAAGACAGGAAACACTGAA.